This T cell receptor (beta chain) was identified in a study of blood T cells in healthy people across ages. This clonotype turned up a few times. The second PCR ran about 6 to 12 cycles with a sample-barcoded 5' primer and J-beta primers. TCRdb processed the 5' RACE reads anew with MiXCR; each CDR3 protein has one entry. Of roughly 800,000 distinct CDR3 sequences in the sample, more than 25% were seen once. V lost 2 bases and J 9 bases, leaving 8 bases between the germline ends. Germline V gene data show CDR1 as LGHDT and CDR2 as YNNKEL (reference sequence). There are 12 residues in the CDR3. The same data also went into a second study, on T cells of mothers and their children.

The clonotype originates from a boy between 10 and 17 years old in good health. This chain connects TRBV3-1 to TRBJ2-1, with a weak D call TRBD2 (5 bases). Sequencing was performed on blood. The CDR3 DNA is TGTGCCAGCAGCCAACACAGCGGTGAGCAGTTCTTC. It is translated as CASSQHSGEQFF.